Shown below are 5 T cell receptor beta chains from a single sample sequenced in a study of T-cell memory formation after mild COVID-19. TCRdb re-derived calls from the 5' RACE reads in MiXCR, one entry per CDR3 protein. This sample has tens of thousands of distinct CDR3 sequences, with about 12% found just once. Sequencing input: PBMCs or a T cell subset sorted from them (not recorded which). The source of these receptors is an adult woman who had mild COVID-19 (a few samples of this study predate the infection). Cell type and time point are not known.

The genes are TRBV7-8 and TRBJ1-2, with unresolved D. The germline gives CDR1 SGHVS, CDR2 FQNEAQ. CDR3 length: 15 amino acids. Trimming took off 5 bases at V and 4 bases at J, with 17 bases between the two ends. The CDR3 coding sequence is TGTGCCAGCAGCCCCGTGGAGGCCTTAATCTATGGCTACACCTTC. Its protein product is CASSPVEALIYGYTF.

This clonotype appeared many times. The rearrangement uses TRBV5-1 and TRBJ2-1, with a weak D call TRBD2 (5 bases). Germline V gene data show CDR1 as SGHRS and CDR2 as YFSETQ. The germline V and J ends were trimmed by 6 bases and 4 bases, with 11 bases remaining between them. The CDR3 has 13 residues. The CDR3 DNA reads TGCGCCAGCACTCTGGGAGCATACAATGAGCAGTTCTTC. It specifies CASTLGAYNEQFF.

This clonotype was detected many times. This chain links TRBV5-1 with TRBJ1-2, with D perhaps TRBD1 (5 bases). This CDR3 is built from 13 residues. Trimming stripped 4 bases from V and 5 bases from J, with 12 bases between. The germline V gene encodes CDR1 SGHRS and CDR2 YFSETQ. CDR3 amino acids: CASSLPGGYGYTF. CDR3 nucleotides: TGCGCCAGCAGCCTCCCCGGGGGGTATGGCTACACCTTC.

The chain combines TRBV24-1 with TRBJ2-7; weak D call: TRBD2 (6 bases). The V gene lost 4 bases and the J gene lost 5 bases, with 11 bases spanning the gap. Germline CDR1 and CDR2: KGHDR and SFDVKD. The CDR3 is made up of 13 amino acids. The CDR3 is CATSDSGRDEQYF. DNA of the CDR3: TGTGCCACCAGTGACAGCGGGCGCGACGAGCAGTACTTC.

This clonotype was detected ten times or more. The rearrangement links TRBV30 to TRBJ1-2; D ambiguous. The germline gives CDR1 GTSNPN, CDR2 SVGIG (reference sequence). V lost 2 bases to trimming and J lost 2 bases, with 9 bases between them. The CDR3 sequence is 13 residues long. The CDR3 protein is CAWSTDENYGYTF. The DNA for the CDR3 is TGTGCCTGGAGTACAGATGAAAACTATGGCTACACCTTC.